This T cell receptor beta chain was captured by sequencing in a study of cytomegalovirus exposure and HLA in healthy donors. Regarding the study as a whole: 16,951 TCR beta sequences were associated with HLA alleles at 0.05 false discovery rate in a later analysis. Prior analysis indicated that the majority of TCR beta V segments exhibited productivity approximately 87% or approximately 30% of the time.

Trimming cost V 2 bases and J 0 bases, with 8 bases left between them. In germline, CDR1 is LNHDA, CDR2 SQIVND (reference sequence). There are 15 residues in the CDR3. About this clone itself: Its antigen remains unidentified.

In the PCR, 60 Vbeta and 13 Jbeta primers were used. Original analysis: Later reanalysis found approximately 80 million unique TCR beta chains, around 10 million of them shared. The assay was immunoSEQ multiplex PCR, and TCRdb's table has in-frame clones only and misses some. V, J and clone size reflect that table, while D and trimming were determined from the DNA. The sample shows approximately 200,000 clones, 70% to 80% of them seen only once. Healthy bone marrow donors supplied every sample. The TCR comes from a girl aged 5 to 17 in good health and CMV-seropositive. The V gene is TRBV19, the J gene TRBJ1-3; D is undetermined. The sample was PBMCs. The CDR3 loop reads CASSIRLVSGNTIYF. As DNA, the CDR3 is TGTGCCAGTAGTATAAGATTAGTCTCTGGAAACACCATATATTTT.